This record looks at one T cell receptor (beta chain) sequence and its context. The ends were cut back, 7 bases at V and 9 bases at J, with 15 bases in the middle. This CDR3 is 13 amino acids long. The germline gives CDR1 MNHNS, CDR2 SASEGT. These data are taken from a study of T-cell memory formation after mild COVID-19. One entry per CDR3 protein, called by TCRdb with MiXCR from the 5' RACE reads. The table has about 400,000 distinct CDR3 sequences, around a quarter seen once; the top ten hold about an eighth. Sequencing input: PBMCs or a T cell subset sorted from them (not recorded which). V usage is TRBV6-1 and J usage is TRBJ2-2, with D possibly matching TRBD1 (5 bases). This receptor was identified in an adult woman who had mild COVID-19 (a few samples of this study predate the infection). Cell type and time point are not known. CDR3 bases: TGTGCCAGCATACAGGTTCGGTCCCGGGAGCTGTTTTTT. Protein product: CASIQVRSRELFF.